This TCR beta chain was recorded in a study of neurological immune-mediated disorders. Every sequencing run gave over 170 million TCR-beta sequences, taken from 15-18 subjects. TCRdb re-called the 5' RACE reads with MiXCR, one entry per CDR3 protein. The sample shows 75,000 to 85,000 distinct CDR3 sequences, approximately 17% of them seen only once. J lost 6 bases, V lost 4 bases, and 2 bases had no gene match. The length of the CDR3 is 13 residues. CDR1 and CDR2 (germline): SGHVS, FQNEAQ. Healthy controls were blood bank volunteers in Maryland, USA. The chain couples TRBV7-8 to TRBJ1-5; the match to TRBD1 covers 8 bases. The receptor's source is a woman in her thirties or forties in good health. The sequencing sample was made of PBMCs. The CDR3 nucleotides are TGTGCCAGCAGCTGGACAGGGCCTCAGCCCCAGCATTTT. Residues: CASSWTGPQPQHF. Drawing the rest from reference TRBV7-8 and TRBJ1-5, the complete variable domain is GAGVSQSPRYKVAKRGQDVALRCDPISGHVSLFWYQQALGQGPEFLTYFQNEAQLDKSGLPSDRFFAERPEGSVSTLKIQRTQQEDSAVYLCASSWTGPQPQHFGDGTRLSIL.